The clone carrying this T cell receptor (beta chain) occurred a few times. Researchers attached unique molecular identifiers to individual cDNA molecules. TCRdb recomputed calls from the 5' RACE reads with MiXCR, one row per CDR3 protein. The table includes approximately 120,000 distinct CDR3 sequences, approximately 15% detected once. This specimen belongs to a study of early T cells in non-severe SARS-CoV-2 infection. CDR1 is SGDLS and CDR2 is YYNGEE in the germline V gene. CDR3 length: 14 amino acids. Trimming took off 2 bases at V and 5 bases at J, with 13 bases between the two ends. This TCR was sampled from an adult who was a healthcare worker with PCR-confirmed SARS-CoV-2 infection or an uninfected control (not recorded which). The sample consisted of whole blood. V gene TRBV9 combines with J gene TRBJ2-5; D not certain. The CDR3 sequence is CASSVDSRRETQYF. The CDR3 DNA sequence: TGTGCCAGCAGCGTGGATAGCCGAAGGGAGACCCAGTACTTC.